The TCR beta chain described here comes from a study of blood T cell repertoires in COVID-19. Overall study context: T cells, B-cell-depleted T cells, or PBMCs supplied cDNA or gDNA.

V dropped 4 bases and J dropped 3 bases, with 16 bases sitting between them. This CDR3 is built from 15 residues. Germline V CDR1 and CDR2: SGHKS, YYEKEE (reference sequence). Original processing methods: For nucleated cells, counts were estimated from reference gene primer amplification. Here immunoSEQ multiplex PCR was the method, and the copy in TCRdb shows in-frame clones only, minus some. Clonal size and the V and J genes are those of that table, whereas D and trimming came from the DNA. The data hold approximately 240,000 clones, with around four fifths observed a single time. This rearrangement joins TRBV5-5 to TRBJ1-1; TRBD1 might be the D (5 bases). Sequenced: peripheral blood. The receptor comes from a woman of 80 years or more with active or convalescent COVID-19. CDR3 bases: TGTGCCAGCAGCCAGGGCGGGAGGTTCGACACTGAAGCTTTCTTT. It codes for CASSQGGRFDTEAFF. The entire variable domain, with the rest obtained from reference TRBV5-5 and TRBJ1-1, is as follows: DAGVTQSPTHLIKTRGQQVTLRCSPISGHKSVSWYQQVLGQGPQFIFQYYEKEERGRGNFPDRFSARQFPNYSSELNVNALLLGDSALYLCASSQGGRFDTEAFFGQGTRLTVV.